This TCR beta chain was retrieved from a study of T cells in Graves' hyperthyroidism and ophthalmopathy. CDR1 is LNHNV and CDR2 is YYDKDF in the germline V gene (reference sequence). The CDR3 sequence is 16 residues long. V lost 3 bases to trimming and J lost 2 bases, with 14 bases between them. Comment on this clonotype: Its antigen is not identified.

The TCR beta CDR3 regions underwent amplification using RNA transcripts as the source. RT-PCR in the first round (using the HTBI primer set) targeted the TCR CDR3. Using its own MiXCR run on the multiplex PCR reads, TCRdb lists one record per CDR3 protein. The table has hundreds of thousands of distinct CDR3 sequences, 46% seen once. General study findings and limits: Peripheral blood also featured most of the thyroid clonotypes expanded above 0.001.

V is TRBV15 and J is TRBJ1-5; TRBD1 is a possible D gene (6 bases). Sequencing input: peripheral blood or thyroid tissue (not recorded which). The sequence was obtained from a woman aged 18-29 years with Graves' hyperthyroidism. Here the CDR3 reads CATSSPDSLGNQPQHF. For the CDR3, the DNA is TGTGCCACCAGCAGCCCGGACAGTCTAGGCAATCAGCCCCAGCATTTT.